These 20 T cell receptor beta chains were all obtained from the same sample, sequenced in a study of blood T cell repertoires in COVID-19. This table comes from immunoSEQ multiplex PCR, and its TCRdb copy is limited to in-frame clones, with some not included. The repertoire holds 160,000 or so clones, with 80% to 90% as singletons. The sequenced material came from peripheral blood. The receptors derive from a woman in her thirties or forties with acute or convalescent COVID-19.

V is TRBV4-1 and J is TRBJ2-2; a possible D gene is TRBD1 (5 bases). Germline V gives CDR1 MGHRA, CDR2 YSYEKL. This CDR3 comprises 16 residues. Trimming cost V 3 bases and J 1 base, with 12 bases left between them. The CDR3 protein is CASSHPGRQNTGELFF. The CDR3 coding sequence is TGCGCCAGCAGCCATCCAGGGCGACAGAACACCGGGGAGCTGTTTTTT.

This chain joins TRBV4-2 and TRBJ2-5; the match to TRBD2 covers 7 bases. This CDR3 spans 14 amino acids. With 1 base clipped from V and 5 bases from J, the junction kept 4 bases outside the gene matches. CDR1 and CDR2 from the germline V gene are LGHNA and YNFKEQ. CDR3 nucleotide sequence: TGTGCCAGCAGCCAAGGGACTAGTCGGGAGACCCAGTACTTC. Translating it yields CASSQGTSRETQYF.

As DNA, the CDR3 is TGTGCCTTGTCGACCACGAGGGTCGGTAATGAGCAGTTCTTC. It translates to CALSTTRVGNEQFF. This chain links TRBV30 with TRBJ2-1; D is possibly TRBD2 (5 bases). The germline gives CDR1 GTSNPN, CDR2 SVGIG (reference sequence). V lost 7 bases and J lost 7, with 20 bases in between. The CDR3 runs to 14 residues.

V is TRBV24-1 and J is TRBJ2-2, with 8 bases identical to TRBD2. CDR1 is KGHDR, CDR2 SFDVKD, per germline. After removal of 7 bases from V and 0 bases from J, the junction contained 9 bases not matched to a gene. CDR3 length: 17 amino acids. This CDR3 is CATSRGGAQTNTGELFF. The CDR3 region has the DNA TGTGCCACCAGCCGGGGGGGGGCACAGACGAACACCGGGGAGCTGTTTTTT.

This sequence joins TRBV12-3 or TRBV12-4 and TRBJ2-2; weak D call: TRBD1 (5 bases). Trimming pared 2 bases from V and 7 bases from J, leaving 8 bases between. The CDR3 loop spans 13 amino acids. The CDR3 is CASSLSRDGELFF. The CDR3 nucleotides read TGTGCCAGCAGTTTATCCAGGGACGGGGAGCTGTTTTTT.

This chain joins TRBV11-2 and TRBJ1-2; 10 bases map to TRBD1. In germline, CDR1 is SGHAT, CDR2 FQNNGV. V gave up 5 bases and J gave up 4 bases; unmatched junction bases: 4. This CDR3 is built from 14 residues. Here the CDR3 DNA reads TGTGCCAGCAGCGCAAGGACAGGGGGCTATGGCTACACCTTC. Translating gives CASSARTGGYGYTF.

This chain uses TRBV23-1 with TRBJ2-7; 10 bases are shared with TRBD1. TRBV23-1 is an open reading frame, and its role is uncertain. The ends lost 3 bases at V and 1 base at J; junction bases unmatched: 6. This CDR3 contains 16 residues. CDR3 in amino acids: CASSHNPGQGSYEQYF. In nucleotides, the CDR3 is TGCGCCAGCAGTCACAATCCGGGACAGGGGTCCTACGAGCAGTACTTC.

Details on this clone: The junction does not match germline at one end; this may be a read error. The CDR3 DNA sequence: TGTGCCAGCCTAGGGGGTGACACCGGGGAGCTTTTTTTT. This translates into CASLGGDTGELFF. This rearrangement joins TRBV2 to TRBJ2-2, with D perhaps TRBD1 (6 bases). The CDR3 loop spans 13 amino acids. Germline lookup yields CDR1 SNHLY and CDR2 FYNNEI.

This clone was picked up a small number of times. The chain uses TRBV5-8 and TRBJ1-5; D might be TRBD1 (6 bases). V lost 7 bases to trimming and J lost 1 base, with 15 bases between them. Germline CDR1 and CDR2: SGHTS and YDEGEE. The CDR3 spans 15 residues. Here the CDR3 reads CASSSLGASNQPQHF. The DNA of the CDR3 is TGTGCCAGCTCCTCGTTGGGGGCCAGCAATCAGCCCCAGCATTTT.

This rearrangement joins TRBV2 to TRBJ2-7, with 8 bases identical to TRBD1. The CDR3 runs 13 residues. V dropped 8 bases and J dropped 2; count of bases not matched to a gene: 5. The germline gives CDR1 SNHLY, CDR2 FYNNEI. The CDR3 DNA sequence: TGTGCCAGCGGGGGGACAGGAACCTACGAGCAGTACTTC. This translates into CASGGTGTYEQYF.

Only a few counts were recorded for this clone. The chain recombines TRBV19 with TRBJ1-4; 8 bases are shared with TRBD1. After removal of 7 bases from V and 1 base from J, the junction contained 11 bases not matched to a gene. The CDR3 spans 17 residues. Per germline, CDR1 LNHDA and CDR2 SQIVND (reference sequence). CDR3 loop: CASMAGGVWKTNEKLFF. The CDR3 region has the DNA TGTGCCAGTATGGCAGGGGGCGTATGGAAAACTAATGAAAAACTGTTTTTT.

The CDR3 protein is CAWTEGPSKQFF. CDR3 nucleotide sequence: TGTGCCTGGACCGAGGGTCCTAGTAAGCAGTTCTTC. The chain combines TRBV30 with TRBJ2-1, with a possible D match to TRBD2 (5 bases). Germline assignment: CDR1 GTSNPN and CDR2 SVGIG (reference sequence). The germline V and J ends were trimmed by 4 bases and 11 bases, with 15 bases remaining between them. The CDR3 sequence is 12 residues long.

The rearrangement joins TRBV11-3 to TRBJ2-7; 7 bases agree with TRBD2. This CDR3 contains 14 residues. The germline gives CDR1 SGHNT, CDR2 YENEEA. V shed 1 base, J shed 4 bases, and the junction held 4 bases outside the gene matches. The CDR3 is CASSLVPSGYEQYF. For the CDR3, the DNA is TGTGCCAGCAGCTTAGTACCTAGCGGATACGAGCAGTACTTC.

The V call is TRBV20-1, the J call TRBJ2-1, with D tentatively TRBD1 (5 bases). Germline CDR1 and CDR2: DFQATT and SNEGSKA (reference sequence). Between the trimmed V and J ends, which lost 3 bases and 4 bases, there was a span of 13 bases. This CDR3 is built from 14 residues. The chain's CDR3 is CSASQGIGYNEQFF. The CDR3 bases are TGCAGTGCTAGTCAGGGAATAGGGTACAATGAGCAGTTCTTC.

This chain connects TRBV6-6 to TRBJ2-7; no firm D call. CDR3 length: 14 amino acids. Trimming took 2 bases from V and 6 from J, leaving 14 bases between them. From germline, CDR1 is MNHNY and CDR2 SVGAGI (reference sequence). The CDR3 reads CASSYATVAPEQYF. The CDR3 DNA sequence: TGTGCCAGCAGTTACGCCACAGTCGCTCCCGAGCAGTACTTC.

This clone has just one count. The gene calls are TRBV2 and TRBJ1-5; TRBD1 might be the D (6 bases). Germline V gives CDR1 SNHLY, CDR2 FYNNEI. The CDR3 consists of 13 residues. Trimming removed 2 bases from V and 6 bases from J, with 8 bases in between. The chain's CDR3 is CASSETGSQPQHF. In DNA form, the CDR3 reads TGTGCCAGCAGTGAAACAGGGTCTCAGCCCCAGCATTTT.

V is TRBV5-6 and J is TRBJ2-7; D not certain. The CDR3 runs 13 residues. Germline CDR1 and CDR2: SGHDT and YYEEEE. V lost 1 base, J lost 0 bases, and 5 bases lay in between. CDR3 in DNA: TGTGCCAGCAGCTTGCTCCTCTCCTACGAGCAGTACTTC. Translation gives CASSLLLSYEQYF.

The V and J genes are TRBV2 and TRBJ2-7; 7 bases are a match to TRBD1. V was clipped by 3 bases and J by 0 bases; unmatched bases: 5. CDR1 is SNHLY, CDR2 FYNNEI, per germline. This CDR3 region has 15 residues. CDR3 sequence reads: CASSEWDSYSYEQYF. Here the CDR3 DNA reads TGTGCCAGCAGTGAGTGGGACAGTTACTCCTACGAGCAGTACTTC.

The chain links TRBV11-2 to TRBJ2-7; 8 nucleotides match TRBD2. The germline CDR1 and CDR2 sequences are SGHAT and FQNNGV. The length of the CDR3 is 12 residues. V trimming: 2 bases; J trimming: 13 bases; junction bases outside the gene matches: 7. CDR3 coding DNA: TGTGCCAGCAGCTTACATGGACTAGCCTACTACTTC. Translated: CASSLHGLAYYF.

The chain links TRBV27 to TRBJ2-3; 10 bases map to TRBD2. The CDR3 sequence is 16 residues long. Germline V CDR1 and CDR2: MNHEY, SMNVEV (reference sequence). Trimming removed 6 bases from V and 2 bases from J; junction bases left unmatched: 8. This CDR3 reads CASRQLAGGHTDTQYF. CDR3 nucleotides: TGTGCCAGCAGGCAATTAGCGGGGGGACACACAGATACGCAGTATTTT.